Shown below are 21 T cell receptor beta chains from a single sample sequenced in a study of blood T cells in healthy people across ages (dated by TCRdb to about 2015). To prepare the library, 5' RACE was applied. The instrument given in TCRdb is Illumina HiSeq 2500. A second roughly 6 to 12 cycle PCR used a sample-barcoded 5' primer and a J-beta primer mix. Using fastp at Q25 and MiXCR, TCRdb reprocessed the public reads and kept productive beta chains. Rows matching on CDR3 protein sequence are summarized as one entry with the most common DNA and genes. The sample table holds about 1.4 million distinct CDR3 sequences, of which around 59% were seen once. About 6.7% of the sample belongs to the ten largest clones. Sequenced: blood. All receptors derive from a man between 18 and 35 years old in good health.

This clonotype was seen only a few times. The CDR3 DNA is TGCAGCGTATACGCAGATACGCAGTATTTT. This codes for CSVYADTQYF. V gene TRBV29-1 combines with J gene TRBJ2-3; D is ambiguous. CDR1 and CDR2 (germline): SQVTM, ANQGSEA. This CDR3 comprises 10 residues. Trimming cost V 6 bases and J 4 bases, with 5 bases left between them.

Regarding this clonotype: At one end, the junction sequence differs from germline, possibly due to a read error. The chain combines TRBV14 with TRBJ2-3, with 9 positions matching TRBD1. There are 18 residues in the CDR3. CDR1 is SGHDN, CDR2 FVKESK, per germline. Here the CDR3 DNA reads TGTGCCAGCATCCAAGTATTCACCCGGGACAGGGCAGGAGATACGCAGTATTTC. Translating gives CASIQVFTRDRAGDTQYF.

Of note for this clonotype: One junction end does not reproduce the germline sequence, and a read error may be involved. This chain connects TRBV4-1 to TRBJ2-7; D uncertain. CDR3 size: 13 residues. Germline lookup yields CDR1 MGHRA and CDR2 YSYEKL. CDR3 sequence: CASSHRSTYERYF. The CDR3 coding sequence is TGCGCCAGCAGCCACCGATCTACCTACGAGCGGTACTTC.

This CDR3 reads CASKRRAQDNEQFF. CDR3 nucleotides: TGTGCCAGCAAACGGAGGGCCCAGGACAATGAGCAGTTCTTC. The rearrangement uses TRBV6-5 and TRBJ2-1; perhaps TRBD2 as D (6 bases). CDR3 size: 14 residues. Trimming removed 7 bases at V and 5 bases at J, with 15 bases between. CDR1 is MNHEY and CDR2 is SVGAGI in the germline V gene.

This chain links TRBV4-1 with TRBJ2-3; D remains unclear. The CDR3 consists of 15 residues. Germline loops: CDR1 MGHRA, CDR2 YSYEKL. V was pared by 0 bases and J by 5 bases, with 12 bases between. This CDR3 reads CASSQEERSRDTQYF. The CDR3 region has the DNA TGCGCCAGCAGCCAAGAGGAGCGCAGCCGAGATACGCAGTATTTT.

This chain joins TRBV11-2 and TRBJ2-6; a weak D match, TRBD1 (5 bases). The V and J ends lost 1 base and 3 bases respectively, with 10 bases between them. The CDR3 length is 16 residues. CDR1 is SGHAT, CDR2 FQNNGV, per germline. CDR3 coding DNA: TGTGCCAGCAGCTTAGGGTTAGGGGTTGGGGCCAACGTCCTGACTTTC. Amino acid sequence: CASSLGLGVGANVLTF.

The CDR3 DNA sequence: TGCAGTGCTAGGGTCGGGGGCTACGAGCAGTACTTC. Translated, it gives CSARVGGYEQYF. The rearrangement links TRBV20-1 to TRBJ2-7, with D perhaps TRBD2 (6 bases). The germline V gene encodes CDR1 DFQATT and CDR2 SNEGSKA (reference sequence). V was cut by 3 bases and J by 3 bases, with 9 bases left in between. This CDR3 has 12 amino acids.

The rearrangement links TRBV14 to TRBJ2-7; 10 nucleotides agree with TRBD2. The ends lost 0 bases at V and 6 bases at J; junction bases unmatched: 11. The CDR3 loop spans 17 amino acids. Germline V CDR1 and CDR2: SGHDN, FVKESK. DNA for the CDR3: TGTGCCAGCAGCCAAGATCCGGGACTAGCGTCTCTTTGCGAGCAGTACTTC. Residues: CASSQDPGLASLCEQYF.

This clonotype occurred a few times. The CDR3 nucleotides are TGTGCCAGCAGCCAACCGGACAGGGGTTCTGGCTACACCTTC. It codes for CASSQPDRGSGYTF. The genes are TRBV4-2 and TRBJ1-2, with TRBD1 identical over 9 bases. The CDR3 spans 14 residues. With 2 bases clipped from V and 7 bases from J, the junction kept 5 bases outside the gene matches. From germline, CDR1 is LGHNA and CDR2 YNFKEQ.

V is TRBV9 and J is TRBJ1-2, with D possibly TRBD1 on 5 matching bases. CDR1 SGDLS and CDR2 YYNGEE come from the germline V gene. Trimming removed 1 base from V and 5 bases from J, with 21 bases in between. This CDR3 is 17 amino acids long. In nucleotides, the CDR3 is TGTGCCAGCAGCGTATTAGGGGTCCGGGAGCCTAGGTATGGCTACACCTTC. The encoded protein is CASSVLGVREPRYGYTF.

The chain couples TRBV12-5 to TRBJ1-2, with D perhaps TRBD1 (6 bases). V was pared by 7 bases and J by 4 bases, with 10 bases between. This CDR3 is built from 12 residues. Germline V gives CDR1 LGHNT, CDR2 FRNRAP. CDR3 region: CASAQGIYGYTF. CDR3 nucleotide sequence: TGTGCTAGTGCCCAGGGGATCTATGGCTACACCTTC.

The V call is TRBV18, the J call TRBJ2-4; D is tentatively TRBD1 or TRBD2 (5 bases each). The V end was cut by 0 bases, the J end by 2 bases, with 11 bases between. Germline CDR1 and CDR2: KGHSH and LQKENI. This CDR3 comprises 16 residues. The CDR3 DNA sequence: TGTGCCAGCTCACCACCGCCGGGACGGTCCAAAAACATTCAGTACTTC. As protein: CASSPPPGRSKNIQYF.

The genes are TRBV7-2 and TRBJ2-7; D is perhaps TRBD2 (5 bases). The CDR3 extends over 13 amino acids. CDR1 and CDR2 from the germline V gene are SGHTA and FQGNSA. Trimming cost V 2 bases and J 3 bases, with 8 bases left between them. CDR3 nucleotide sequence: TGTGCCAGCAGCTTACTAGCACTCTACGAGCAGTACTTC. This gives the protein CASSLLALYEQYF.

CDR3 sequence reads: CASSQDSRGTGSYF. In nucleotides, the CDR3 is TGCGCCAGCAGCCAAGATTCGCGAGGGACAGGGTCGTACTTC. The chain uses TRBV4-3 and TRBJ2-4; 9 nucleotides align to TRBD1. CDR1 and CDR2 from the germline V gene are LGHNA and YSLEER. After removal of 0 bases from V and 15 bases from J, the junction contained 9 bases not matched to a gene. CDR3 length equals 14 residues.

This clonotype came up once. This chain joins TRBV6-5 and TRBJ1-2, with 10 bases identical to TRBD1. This CDR3 has 15 residues. With V trimmed by 5 bases and J by 5 bases, 8 bases remained unmatched. From germline, CDR1 is MNHEY and CDR2 SVGAGI. CDR3 sequence: CASSEGQGFPYGYTF. The CDR3 DNA reads TGTGCCAGCAGTGAGGGACAGGGGTTTCCTTATGGCTACACCTTC.

The chain carries TRBV29-1 and TRBJ2-3; D gene uncertain. This CDR3 comprises 13 residues. Trimming cost V 3 bases and J 4 bases, with 11 bases left between them. CDR1 is SQVTM and CDR2 is ANQGSEA in the germline V gene. The CDR3 DNA sequence: TGCAGCGTTGACTCAGTTGGCCCAGATACGCAGTATTTT. Its translation is CSVDSVGPDTQYF.

The CDR3 coding sequence is TGTGCCAGCAGCGCTAGCGGCCCAGATACGCAGTATTTT. It is translated as CASSASGPDTQYF. The chain combines TRBV9 with TRBJ2-3; 7 bases match TRBD2. The CDR3 runs to 13 residues. V gave up 3 bases and J gave up 4 bases; unmatched junction bases: 2. CDR1 is SGDLS and CDR2 is YYNGEE in the germline V gene.

J is TRBJ2-1 and V is TRBV11-1, with 15 bases identical to TRBD2. Judging by the DNA end, TRBJ2-7 fits better; the J call may be wrong. Germline CDR1 reads SGHAT; CDR2 reads FQDESV (reference sequence). The CDR3 is 23 amino acids. CDR3 sequence reads: CASSSTGGIGTSGGNQRSGEQYF. CDR3 DNA sequence: TGTGCCAGCAGCTCCACAGGGGGCATCGGGACTAGCGGGGGGAATCAAAGGTCGGGTGAGCAGTACTTC.

This clonotype was seen more than once but under ten times. CDR3 nucleotides: TGCAGCGTTATACAGGGGGCAGGTGGCTACACCTTC. This encodes CSVIQGAGGYTF. The J gene is TRBJ1-2, the V gene TRBV29-1; 9 nucleotides match TRBD1. CDR3 length equals 12 residues. The J segment lost 7 bases and the V segment lost 5 bases, leaving 5 bases of the junction unmatched. The germline V gene has CDR1 SQVTM and CDR2 ANQGSEA.

This clonotype showed up just a few times. The rearrangement links TRBV4-1 to TRBJ2-3, with 11 bases that match TRBD2. From germline, CDR1 is MGHRA and CDR2 YSYEKL. The V and J ends lost 0 bases and 5 bases, in that order; junction bases with no gene match: 7. CDR3 size: 17 residues. CDR3 loop: CASSQEPTSGSGDTQYF. CDR3 sequence (DNA): TGCGCCAGCAGCCAAGAGCCCACTAGCGGGAGCGGAGATACGCAGTATTTT.

This CDR3 is CASSISGDGYTF. DNA of the CDR3: TGTGCCAGTAGTATATCAGGGGACGGCTACACCTTC. The rearrangement links TRBV19 to TRBJ1-2; a weak D match, TRBD1 (6 bases). Trimming left V 2 bases short and J 8 bases short, with 9 bases between. Germline V gene lookup returns CDR1 LNHDA and CDR2 SQIVND (reference sequence). The CDR3 has 12 amino acids.